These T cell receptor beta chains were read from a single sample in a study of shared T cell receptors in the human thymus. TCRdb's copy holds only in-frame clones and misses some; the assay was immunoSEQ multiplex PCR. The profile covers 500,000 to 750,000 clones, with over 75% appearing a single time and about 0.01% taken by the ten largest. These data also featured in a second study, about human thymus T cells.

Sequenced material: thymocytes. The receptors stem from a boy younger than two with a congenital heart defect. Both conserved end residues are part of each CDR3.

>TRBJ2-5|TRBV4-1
CASSPSGTSGQETQYF
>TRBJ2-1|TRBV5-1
CASSPLDRITYNEQFF
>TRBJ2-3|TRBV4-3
CASSQVATSGSAGWDTQYF
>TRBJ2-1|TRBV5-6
CASSRQANNEQFF
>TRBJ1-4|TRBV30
CALEGGANEKLFF
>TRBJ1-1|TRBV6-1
CASSEALRGRNTEAFF
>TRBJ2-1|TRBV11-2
CASSLVGLAGVRGEQFF
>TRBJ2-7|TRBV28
CASSFQVGVYEQYF
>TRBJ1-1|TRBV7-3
CASSPQGENTEAFF
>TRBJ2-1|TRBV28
CASSLKAGSYNEQFF
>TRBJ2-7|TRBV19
CASSISTGDNYEQYF